This T cell receptor beta chain was sequenced in a study of blood T cell repertoires in COVID-19. Trimming cost V 1 base and J 7 bases, with 8 bases left between them. The length of the CDR3 is 12 residues. Germline CDR1 and CDR2: SGHAT and FQNNGV. TCRdb's table, derived via immunoSEQ multiplex PCR, lists solely in-frame clones and lacks some. The profile shows about 180,000 clones, approximately 86% of them singletons. The receptor's source is a man aged 80 or over with COVID-19, enrolled during active disease. What was sequenced was peripheral blood. This chain joins TRBV11-2 and TRBJ2-7; D is perhaps TRBD2 (5 bases). CDR3 nucleotides: TGTGCCAGCAGCTTAGCGGGGTATGAGCAGTACTTC. Amino acids: CASSLAGYEQYF.